This T cell receptor (beta chain) was observed in a study of cytomegalovirus exposure and HLA in healthy donors. Study-level results: In vitro, a few CMV-associated chains proved specific for CMV antigens. A later analysis reportedly identified an Asian-associated ancestry cluster as carrying fewer N-insertions than the approximately 710-donor mean.

The primer mix had 60 Vbeta and 13 Jbeta primers. Using immunoSEQ multiplex PCR, the repertoire was profiled, and TCRdb retains in-frame clones only, with some absent. The sample lists roughly 100,000 clones, 65% to 85% occurring once. Trimming pared 5 bases from V and 4 bases from J, leaving 14 bases between. Germline V CDR1 and CDR2: SGHTA, FQGNSA. CDR3 length: 14 residues. Concerning this clone: What it recognizes is unknown.

Specimen: PBMCs. The V gene is TRBV7-2, the J gene TRBJ1-1; D not resolved. This sequence was found in a man aged 18 to 29 in good health and CMV-seronegative. In DNA, the CDR3 is TGTGCCAGCAGCCACGGAGGAGGTGGCACTGAAGCTTTCTTT. It encodes CASSHGGGGTEAFF.